This TCR beta chain was recovered during a study of Graves' ophthalmopathy and Graves' hyperthyroidism (dated 2018 in TCRdb). In terms of the full investigation: Peripheral blood was collected at initial diagnosis, prior to any treatment. TCR beta repertoire signatures were used to distinguish Graves' ophthalmopathy from Graves' hyperthyroidism and to predict progression to ophthalmopathy. In total, 135 blood samples were TCR-sequenced: 40 to 45 ophthalmopathy, some 80 hyperthyroidism and about 17 hyperthyroidism-to-ophthalmopathy patients. To explore V-J signatures that distinguish ophthalmopathy from hyperthyroidism, a discovery set of about a hundred patients was enrolled, made up of over 40 with ophthalmopathy and 55 to 65 with stable hyperthyroidism. The independent validation cohort included about 19 hyperthyroidism patients plus 17 patients who later progressed from hyperthyroidism to ophthalmopathy. In roughly six hyperthyroidism patients, T-cell repertoires of thyroid tissue and blood were compared. Following sample collection, hyperthyroidism patients were given methimazole at a starting dose of 30 mg daily, and ophthalmopathy patients were given high-dose intravenous methylprednisolone. For training and testing, the 100 or so patients in the discovery cohort were randomly divided in a 7:3 ratio. Study-wide conclusions, independent of this receptor: In validation, the model predicted ophthalmopathy progression with over 60% sensitivity and less than 80% specificity; around twelve predicted patients were CT-confirmed with GO in a median of 6.5 months. Among expanded thyroid clonotypes with frequency above 0.001, most also showed up in blood, which suggests that blood repertoires may reflect the thyroid immune response. The 13-signature model separated ophthalmopathy from stable hyperthyroidism with roughly 88% sensitivity and approximately 83% specificity in cross-validation, and 80%/75% in the test set. No statistical method was used to set the sample size in advance, and the investigators knew which group each participant was assigned to.

Ophthalmopathy patients had moderately to severely active disease, Clinical Activity Score of at least 3, NOSPECS grade of at least 4, and disease duration under 3 months. Patients were excluded if they had other autoimmune diseases, uncontrolled infections, pregnancy or lactation. Clinical symptoms, serum thyroxine, TRAb, thyroid ultrasound and orbital computed tomography formed the basis of the diagnosis. Using Ficoll-Paque density gradient centrifugation, PBMCs were isolated from 8.5 to 10 ml of fresh peripheral blood. Total RNA was extracted with Trizol reagent and quality-checked on an Agilent 2100 Bioanalyzer. The CDR3 covers 14 residues, taking in both the cysteine and the phenylalanine. The kept DNA is CDR3 alone, 42 bases in frame from the first base. The germline V gene gives CDR1 as MNHNS and CDR2 as SASEGT. V and J are trimmed by 3 bases and 5 bases, and the gene matches miss 5 bases of the junction.

Turning to this clonotype: Its antigen remains undetermined. Base qualities are not at hand, and no much larger clone is one base apart.

For repertoire sequencing, the TCR beta CDR3 regions were amplified from RNA transcripts. The first round of RT-PCR was done with HTBI primers and the Qiagen OneStep RT-PCR kit, and was followed by a second round of multiplex PCR, then size selection and purification. Libraries were sequenced on an Illumina HiSeq2000 using paired-end 100 bp reads. Regarding the original processing steps: Reads were processed with SOAPnuke, discarding reads with adapters, uncalled bases, mean Phred below 15, or no exact constant-primer or identifier match. COPE v1.2.5 was used to merge high-quality paired reads. Clonotypes were defined as unique nucleotide sequences and were aligned to IMGT TRB V, D and J references using MiTCR v1.1. The analysis was limited to V-J combinations with a frequency above 0.0001, which together covered around 99% of the repertoires. A TCR clonal expansion and chaos score per V-J combination was defined as the ratio of F50 clonal expansion to chaos observed in the TCRdist matrix. Features were reduced by Welch's t-statistics and random forest to over ten V-J combinations, which fed a naive Bayes classifier. Thyroid-blood repertoire similarity was quantified with the Morisita-Horn index. TCRdb's own reprocessing of the public reads used fastp at Q25 and MiXCR and kept productive beta chains. All rows with the same CDR3 protein become a single entry with the most common DNA and genes. TCRdb's processing, not the authors' own work, is the source of the V and J calls. Here the sample has some 160,000 distinct CDR3 sequences; under 45% occur a single time. Together, the top ten hold less than 9.5% of the sample.

Recombination joined TRBV6-1 with TRBJ2-5, with 8 bases in between that match TRBD2. The specimen was peripheral blood. This TCR came from a man aged 25-45 years with Graves' ophthalmopathy. Donor details come from another sample of the same person, matched by shared clones. The DNA sequence is given as TGTGCCAGCAGTGAGGGGACTAGTTCGGAGACCCAGTACTTC. It codes for CASSEGTSSETQYF.